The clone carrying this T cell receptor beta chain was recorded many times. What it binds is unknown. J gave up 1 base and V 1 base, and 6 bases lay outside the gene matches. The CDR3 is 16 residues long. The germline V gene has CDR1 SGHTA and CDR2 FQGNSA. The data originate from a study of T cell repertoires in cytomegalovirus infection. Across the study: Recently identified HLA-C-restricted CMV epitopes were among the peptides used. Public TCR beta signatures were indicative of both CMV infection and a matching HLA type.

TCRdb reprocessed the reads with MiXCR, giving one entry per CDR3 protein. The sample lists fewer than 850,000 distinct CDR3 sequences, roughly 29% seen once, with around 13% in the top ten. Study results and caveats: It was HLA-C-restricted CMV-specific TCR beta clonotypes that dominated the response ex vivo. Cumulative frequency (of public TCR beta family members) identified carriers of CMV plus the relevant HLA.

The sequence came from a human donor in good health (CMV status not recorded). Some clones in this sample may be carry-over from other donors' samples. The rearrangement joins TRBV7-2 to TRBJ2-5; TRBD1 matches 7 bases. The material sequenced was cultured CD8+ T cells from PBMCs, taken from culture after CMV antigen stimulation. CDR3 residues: CASSLGLRGSQETQYF. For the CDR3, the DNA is TGTGCCAGCAGCTTAGGGCTCAGGGGGTCCCAAGAGACCCAGTACTTC.